This T cell receptor (beta chain) derives from a study of regulatory T cells in long-lasting Graves disease. In building TCR beta libraries, iRepertoire HTBI primers were used together with Arm-PCR of CDR3 regions. MiXCR was run by TCRdb on the multiplex PCR reads, yielding one entry per CDR3 protein. The data contain fewer than 450,000 distinct CDR3 sequences, roughly a quarter of them seen just once; the ten biggest clones take up around 26%. As for time point: persistent/refractory GD, antithyroid drugs over 5 years with positive TRAb. Making the TCR library involved RNA that had been extracted from PBMCs. A blood draw put around 9.3 milliliters of peripheral blood into EDTA tubes. The sample holds many counts of this clonotype. Antigen specificity is unknown. General study findings and limits: Limited samples may have lowered accuracy. Persistent disease showed a preference for TRBV28, TRBJ1-2 and TRBJ2-5.

The CDR3 covers 14 residues. V lost 3 bases and J 1 base, leaving 8 bases between the germline ends. The TCR originated in a female donor with Graves disease. The V gene is TRBV12-3 or TRBV12-4, the J gene TRBJ2-3; tentatively, D is TRBD1 (6 bases). The sample in question was peripheral blood mononuclear cells (PBMCs), obtained when the disease was refractory, from a patient treated with antithyroid drugs. For the CDR3, the DNA is TGTGCCAGCAGTTTTGGGGGCGGCACAGATACGCAGTATTTT. It codes for CASSFGGGTDTQYF.